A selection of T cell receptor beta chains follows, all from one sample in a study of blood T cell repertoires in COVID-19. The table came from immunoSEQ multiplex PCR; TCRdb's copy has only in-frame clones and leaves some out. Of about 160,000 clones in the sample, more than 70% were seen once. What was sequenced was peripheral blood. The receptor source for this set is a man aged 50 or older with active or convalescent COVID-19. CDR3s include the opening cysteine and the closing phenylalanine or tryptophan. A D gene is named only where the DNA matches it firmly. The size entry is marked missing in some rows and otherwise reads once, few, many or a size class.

cdr3_aa: CASSSDRSSYNEQFF
cdr3_nt: TGTGCTAGCAGCTCCGACCGGAGCTCCTACAATGAGCAGTTCTTC
cdr3_length: 15
v_call: TRBV7-7
j_call: TRBJ2-1
d_call: .
clone_size: .

cdr3_aa: CASKLTGTRGETQYF
cdr3_nt: TGTGCCAGCAAACTAACCGGGACTAGGGGAGAGACCCAGTACTTC
cdr3_length: 15
v_call: TRBV7-9
j_call: TRBJ2-5
d_call: TRBD2
clone_size: .

cdr3_aa: CASSVGQPSEAFF
cdr3_nt: TGTGCCAGCAGCGTCGGACAGCCCTCCGAAGCTTTCTTT
cdr3_length: 13
v_call: TRBV5-8
j_call: TRBJ1-1
d_call: .
clone_size: .

cdr3_aa: CASGLAGGRYTEAFF
cdr3_nt: TGTGCTAGTGGTTTGGCAGGGGGGCGTTACACTGAAGCTTTCTTT
cdr3_length: 15
v_call: TRBV12-5
j_call: TRBJ1-1
d_call: TRBD1
clone_size: .

cdr3_aa: CASSTIGTQGLGGGGYTF
cdr3_nt: TGTGCCAGCAGCACCATCGGGACACAAGGCCTTGGGGGTGGTGGCTACACCTTC
cdr3_length: 18
v_call: TRBV21-1
j_call: TRBJ1-2
d_call: .
clone_size: once

cdr3_aa: CASSQGAITDTQYF
cdr3_nt: TGTGCCAGCAGCCAAGGGGCTATCACAGATACGCAGTATTTT
cdr3_length: 14
v_call: TRBV3-1/TRBV3-2
j_call: TRBJ2-3
d_call: .
clone_size: .

cdr3_aa: CASSMIGRAGANVLTF
cdr3_nt: TGTGCCAGTAGTATGATCGGCAGGGCTGGGGCCAACGTCCTGACTTTC
cdr3_length: 16
v_call: TRBV19
j_call: TRBJ2-6
d_call: .
clone_size: .

cdr3_aa: CASSLRLAGVNEQFF
cdr3_nt: TGTGCCAGCAGCTTGAGACTAGCGGGAGTTAATGAGCAGTTCTTC
cdr3_length: 15
v_call: TRBV5-4
j_call: TRBJ2-1
d_call: TRBD2
clone_size: .

cdr3_aa: CASSQEAGGTKNIQYF
cdr3_nt: TGTGCCAGCAGCCAAGAAGCGGGAGGGACCAAAAACATTCAGTACTTC
cdr3_length: 16
v_call: TRBV3-1/TRBV3-2
j_call: TRBJ2-4
d_call: TRBD2
clone_size: once

cdr3_aa: CASSVEANTEAFF
cdr3_nt: TGTGCCAGCAGTGTCGAAGCGAACACTGAAGCTTTCTTT
cdr3_length: 13
v_call: TRBV2
j_call: TRBJ1-1
d_call: .
clone_size: .

cdr3_aa: CASSYDRGTYEQYF
cdr3_nt: TGTGCCAGCAGCTACGACAGGGGGACCTACGAGCAGTACTTC
cdr3_length: 14
v_call: TRBV13
j_call: TRBJ2-7
d_call: TRBD1
clone_size: few

cdr3_aa: CASSGATGPTTDTQYF
cdr3_nt: TGTGCCAGCAGTGGGGCGACAGGCCCGACCACAGATACGCAGTATTTT
cdr3_length: 16
v_call: TRBV2
j_call: TRBJ2-3
d_call: .
clone_size: .

cdr3_aa: CASSPRWYVPGQGESGANVLTF
cdr3_nt: TGTGCCAGCAGCCCCCGGTGGTATGTTCCGGGACAGGGGGAGTCTGGGGCCAACGTCCTGACTTTC
cdr3_length: 22
v_call: TRBV7-3
j_call: TRBJ2-6
d_call: TRBD1
clone_size: .

cdr3_aa: CASSRSGTGVDYGYTF
cdr3_nt: TGCGCCAGCAGCAGGTCCGGGACAGGGGTTGACTATGGCTACACCTTC
cdr3_length: 16
v_call: TRBV5-1
j_call: TRBJ1-2
d_call: TRBD1
clone_size: .

cdr3_aa: CASSPLNSGQGANYGYTF
cdr3_nt: TGTGCCAGCTCACCACTAAATTCCGGACAGGGGGCGAACTATGGCTACACCTTC
cdr3_length: 18
v_call: TRBV18
j_call: TRBJ1-2
d_call: TRBD1
clone_size: .

cdr3_aa: CASRVDRQHNSPLHF
cdr3_nt: TGTGCCAGCAGGGTGGACAGGCAACATAATTCACCCCTCCACTTT
cdr3_length: 15
v_call: TRBV2
j_call: TRBJ1-6
d_call: TRBD1
clone_size: .

cdr3_aa: CASSPGGRPYEQYF
cdr3_nt: TGTGCCAGCAGCCCGGGAGGTCGTCCCTACGAGCAGTACTTC
cdr3_length: 14
v_call: TRBV7-8
j_call: TRBJ2-7
d_call: TRBD2
clone_size: .

cdr3_aa: CASRVGGANTGELFF
cdr3_nt: TGTGCCAGCAGGGTAGGAGGGGCCAACACCGGGGAGCTGTTTTTT
cdr3_length: 15
v_call: TRBV7-2
j_call: TRBJ2-2
d_call: .
clone_size: .

cdr3_aa: CASSGGLTYNEQFF
cdr3_nt: TGTGCCAGCAGCGGGGGACTAACCTACAATGAGCAGTTCTTC
cdr3_length: 14
v_call: TRBV11-2
j_call: TRBJ2-1
d_call: TRBD2
clone_size: .

cdr3_aa: CASSQDRGGRGQPQHF
cdr3_nt: TGCGCCAGCAGCCAAGATCGGGGAGGGAGGGGTCAGCCCCAGCATTTT
cdr3_length: 16
v_call: TRBV4-3
j_call: TRBJ1-5
d_call: .
clone_size: few

cdr3_aa: CASSLIRGEAFF
cdr3_nt: TGTGCCAGCAGCCTTATCAGGGGCGAAGCTTTCTTT
cdr3_length: 12
v_call: TRBV3-1/TRBV3-2
j_call: TRBJ1-1
d_call: .
clone_size: .

cdr3_aa: CASSRRGGNEKLFF
cdr3_nt: TGTGCCAGCAGCCGTCGGGGGGGTAATGAAAAACTGTTTTTT
cdr3_length: 14
v_call: TRBV3-1/TRBV3-2
j_call: TRBJ1-4
d_call: .
clone_size: .

cdr3_aa: CASSLEYPGKGSPLHF
cdr3_nt: TGTGCCAGCAGCTTAGAGTATCCAGGGAAAGGGTCACCCCTCCACTTT
cdr3_length: 16
v_call: TRBV7-8
j_call: TRBJ1-6
d_call: .
clone_size: .

cdr3_aa: CASSRNGLSGNTIYF
cdr3_nt: TGTGCCAGCAGTCGGAATGGGCTCTCTGGAAACACCATATATTTT
cdr3_length: 15
v_call: TRBV6-5
j_call: TRBJ1-3
d_call: .
clone_size: .

cdr3_aa: CASSASGQTAYGYTF
cdr3_nt: TGTGCCAGCAGCGCGTCGGGACAGACCGCCTATGGCTACACCTTC
cdr3_length: 15
v_call: TRBV9
j_call: TRBJ1-2
d_call: TRBD1
clone_size: .

cdr3_aa: CASSPDRAPQPQHF
cdr3_nt: TGTGCCAGCAGCCCCGACAGGGCCCCACAGCCCCAGCATTTT
cdr3_length: 14
v_call: TRBV7-2
j_call: TRBJ1-5
d_call: TRBD1
clone_size: .

cdr3_aa: CAISGRKDRGSDTQYF
cdr3_nt: TGTGCCATCAGTGGCCGAAAGGACAGGGGGTCAGATACGCAGTATTTT
cdr3_length: 16
v_call: TRBV10-3
j_call: TRBJ2-3
d_call: TRBD1
clone_size: .

cdr3_aa: CASSAGVWGQGSYNEQFF
cdr3_nt: TGTGCCAGCAGCGCGGGGGTGTGGGGTCAAGGTTCCTACAATGAGCAGTTCTTC
cdr3_length: 18
v_call: TRBV14
j_call: TRBJ2-1
d_call: TRBD2
clone_size: .

cdr3_aa: CASSLSGRGGEQFF
cdr3_nt: TGTGCCAGCAGCTTAAGTGGCAGGGGTGGTGAGCAGTTCTTC
cdr3_length: 14
v_call: TRBV7-3
j_call: TRBJ2-1
d_call: .
clone_size: .

cdr3_aa: CASSQEEGGRAYNSPLHF
cdr3_nt: TGTGCCAGCAGCCAAGAAGAAGGGGGCCGGGCCTATAATTCACCCCTCCACTTT
cdr3_length: 18
v_call: TRBV4-2
j_call: TRBJ1-6
d_call: TRBD1
clone_size: .

cdr3_aa: CATSQLAYEQFF
cdr3_nt: TGTGCCACAAGCCAACTAGCCTATGAGCAGTTCTTC
cdr3_length: 12
v_call: TRBV24-1
j_call: TRBJ2-1
d_call: .
clone_size: .

cdr3_aa: CASRPPGQSNSPLHF
cdr3_nt: TGTGCCAGCAGACCACCGGGACAGAGTAATTCACCCCTCCACTTT
cdr3_length: 15
v_call: TRBV2
j_call: TRBJ1-6
d_call: TRBD1
clone_size: .

cdr3_aa: CASSLRVDRPNTGELFF
cdr3_nt: TGTGCCAGCAGTTTACGGGTTGACAGACCGAACACCGGGGAGCTGTTTTTT
cdr3_length: 17
v_call: TRBV28
j_call: TRBJ2-2
d_call: .
clone_size: .

cdr3_aa: CASMSAGLRGYTF
cdr3_nt: TGTGCCAGTATGTCGGCGGGACTTAGGGGCTACACCTTC
cdr3_length: 13
v_call: TRBV6-5
j_call: TRBJ1-2
d_call: .
clone_size: few

cdr3_aa: CASSLDRYGYTF
cdr3_nt: TGTGCCAGCAGCTTGGACAGATATGGCTACACCTTC
cdr3_length: 12
v_call: TRBV7-9
j_call: TRBJ1-2
d_call: .
clone_size: .

cdr3_aa: CASSLQGGRFGEQFF
cdr3_nt: TGTGCCAGCAGCTTACAGGGCGGGAGGTTTGGTGAGCAGTTCTTC
cdr3_length: 15
v_call: TRBV7-3
j_call: TRBJ2-1
d_call: TRBD2
clone_size: .

cdr3_aa: CASSYTSGTPNSPLHF
cdr3_nt: TGTGCCAGCAGTTACACATCCGGGACTCCCAATTCACCCCTCCACTTT
cdr3_length: 16
v_call: TRBV6-5
j_call: TRBJ1-6
d_call: .
clone_size: .

cdr3_aa: CASSVQGTGYQPQHF
cdr3_nt: TGTGCCAGCTCTGTACAGGGGACGGGTTATCAGCCCCAGCATTTT
cdr3_length: 15
v_call: TRBV18
j_call: TRBJ1-5
d_call: TRBD1
clone_size: .

cdr3_aa: CASSVAYEQYF
cdr3_nt: TGTGCCAGCAGCGTAGCCTACGAGCAGTACTTC
cdr3_length: 11
v_call: TRBV3-1/TRBV3-2
j_call: TRBJ2-7
d_call: .
clone_size: .

cdr3_aa: CASSGGFWGKGSYEQYF
cdr3_nt: TGTGCCAGCAGCGGGGGCTTCTGGGGAAAGGGATCCTACGAGCAGTACTTC
cdr3_length: 17
v_call: TRBV5-5
j_call: TRBJ2-7
d_call: .
clone_size: .

cdr3_aa: CASSRGRGGHEQYF
cdr3_nt: TGTGCCAGCAGCCGGGGGCGGGGGGGCCACGAGCAGTACTTC
cdr3_length: 14
v_call: TRBV7-2
j_call: TRBJ2-7
d_call: TRBD2
clone_size: .

cdr3_aa: CASSPDYGGEQFF
cdr3_nt: TGTGCCAGCTCTCCGGACTATGGTGGTGAGCAGTTCTTC
cdr3_length: 13
v_call: TRBV18
j_call: TRBJ2-1
d_call: .
clone_size: .

cdr3_aa: CATPAGSYNEQFF
cdr3_nt: TGTGCAACGCCAGCAGGCTCCTACAATGAGCAGTTCTTC
cdr3_length: 13
v_call: TRBV6-5
j_call: TRBJ2-1
d_call: .
clone_size: .

cdr3_aa: CASSPSRLAGGVTDTQYF
cdr3_nt: TGTGCCAGCAGTCCATCCAGACTAGCGGGAGGAGTGACAGATACGCAGTATTTT
cdr3_length: 18
v_call: TRBV6-6
j_call: TRBJ2-3
d_call: TRBD2
clone_size: .

cdr3_aa: CASSPVQSGRAGETQYF
cdr3_nt: TGTGCTAGCAGCCCGGTTCAAAGCGGGAGGGCGGGAGAGACCCAGTACTTC
cdr3_length: 17
v_call: TRBV7-7
j_call: TRBJ2-5
d_call: TRBD2
clone_size: .

cdr3_aa: CASSPAGLDGYTF
cdr3_nt: TGTGCCAGCTCACCGGCGGGACTGGACGGCTACACCTTC
cdr3_length: 13
v_call: TRBV18
j_call: TRBJ1-2
d_call: .
clone_size: .

cdr3_aa: CASSPAGLEAFF
cdr3_nt: TGTGCCAGCAGCCCGGCGGGGCTTGAAGCTTTCTTT
cdr3_length: 12
v_call: TRBV9
j_call: TRBJ1-1
d_call: .
clone_size: .

cdr3_aa: CASSSLLPLAGAYGNEQFF
cdr3_nt: TGCGCCAGCAGCTCCCTCCTCCCTCTAGCGGGGGCCTACGGAAATGAGCAGTTCTTC
cdr3_length: 19
v_call: TRBV5-1
j_call: TRBJ2-1
d_call: TRBD2
clone_size: .

cdr3_aa: CASSQVRAGSPVGYTF
cdr3_nt: TGTGCCAGCAGCCAAGTAAGGGCGGGCAGCCCCGTCGGCTACACCTTC
cdr3_length: 16
v_call: TRBV14
j_call: TRBJ1-2
d_call: .
clone_size: .

cdr3_aa: CASKDYAEDTQYF
cdr3_nt: TGTGCCAGCAAAGACTACGCGGAAGATACGCAGTATTTT
cdr3_length: 13
v_call: TRBV12-3/TRBV12-4
j_call: TRBJ2-3
d_call: .
clone_size: .

cdr3_aa: CASSLTGTAPSYEQYF
cdr3_nt: TGTGCCAGCAGCTTAACGGGGACAGCCCCCTCCTACGAGCAGTACTTC
cdr3_length: 16
v_call: TRBV7-3
j_call: TRBJ2-7
d_call: TRBD1
clone_size: .

cdr3_aa: CASSTVQGYEQYF
cdr3_nt: TGTGCCAGTAGTACAGTACAGGGGTACGAGCAGTACTTC
cdr3_length: 13
v_call: TRBV19
j_call: TRBJ2-7
d_call: TRBD1
clone_size: .

cdr3_aa: CSVRGLLKLNTEAFF
cdr3_nt: TGCAGCGTTCGGGGACTACTCAAATTGAACACTGAAGCTTTCTTT
cdr3_length: 15
v_call: TRBV29-1
j_call: TRBJ1-1
d_call: .
clone_size: .

cdr3_aa: CAISGAGANSPLHF
cdr3_nt: TGTGCCATCAGTGGGGCAGGGGCGAATTCACCCCTCCACTTT
cdr3_length: 14
v_call: TRBV10-3
j_call: TRBJ1-6
d_call: .
clone_size: .

cdr3_aa: CASSQGGRDEQYF
cdr3_nt: TGTGCCAGCTCCCAGGGGGGACGGGACGAGCAGTACTTC
cdr3_length: 13
v_call: TRBV18
j_call: TRBJ2-7
d_call: .
clone_size: few

cdr3_aa: CAWSAGSGLQETQYF
cdr3_nt: TGTGCCTGGAGCGCCGGGAGTGGGTTACAAGAGACCCAGTACTTC
cdr3_length: 15
v_call: TRBV30
j_call: TRBJ2-5
d_call: .
clone_size: .

cdr3_aa: CASSPADRSGGYTF
cdr3_nt: TGTGCCAGCAGTCCCGCCGATAGGTCGGGTGGCTACACCTTC
cdr3_length: 14
v_call: TRBV28
j_call: TRBJ1-2
d_call: .
clone_size: .